This TCR beta chain originates from a study of vaccination and CD4 T cells after COVID-19. Study-wide results and limits: Spike mono-reactivity was shown by 304 of 307 vaccine-specific clones in convalescent patients.

CD4+ T cells that had been cultured provided DNA sequenced with the Oncomine TCR Beta short-read assay. TCRdb called the PCR reads again in MiXCR, with one record for every CDR3 protein. Here the sample spans about 21,000 distinct CDR3 sequences, over 40% being singletons. With respect to this clonotype: What it binds is not known.

Documented treatment: 10-day PBMC culture with coronavirus spike peptide pools or control peptides (ViraFEST assay). Alongside about 10 IU/ml IL-2 and 9 to 10 ug/ml peptide pools, PBMCs were cultured at roughly 2 million per well. J lost 0 bases, V lost 9 bases, and 11 bases had no gene match. The CDR3 sequence is 16 residues long. CDR1 is SNHLY, CDR2 FYNNEI, per germline. The TCR originated in a human donor who had recovered from COVID-19. Sequencing was carried out using CD4+ T cells from blood, cultured in vitro. This chain links TRBV2 with TRBJ2-3, with TRBD1 matching 8 bases. The CDR3 sequence is CASGQGATSSTDTQYF. DNA for the CDR3: TGTGCCAGTGGACAGGGCGCCACTTCTAGCACAGATACGCAGTATTTT.